This TCR beta chain appears in the sequencing data of a study of OX40 agonist ivuxolimab in advanced cancers. Excluded were patients having autoimmune disease history or systemic immunosuppression. Clones were read by immunoSEQ multiplex PCR, and TCRdb kept only the in-frame ones, dropping some. The sample lists about 64,000 clones; around four fifths were seen once. This CDR3 region has 13 residues. V was cut by 5 bases and J by 1 base, with 9 bases left in between. The germline CDR1 and CDR2 sequences are SQVTM and ANQGSEA. The receptor was isolated from an adult with an advanced solid tumor such as melanoma, head and neck, liver or kidney cancer. This sample comprised CD4+ or CD8+ T cells sorted from blood, obtained in a trial of the OX40 agonist ivuxolimab. This chain connects TRBV29-1 to TRBJ1-5; possibly TRBD1 for D (6 bases). As DNA, the CDR3 is TGCAGCGTTTCAGGGGTGAGCAATCAGCCCCAGCATTTT. Translated, it gives CSVSGVSNQPQHF.